The clone carrying this T cell receptor (beta chain) was detected many times. The entry originates in a study of regulatory T cells in long-lasting Graves disease. Time point in this sample: newly diagnosed GD, antithyroid drugs for less than 3 months. Extracted RNA from PBMCs served as the source of the TCR library. Libraries of TCR beta came from iRepertoire HTBI primers plus Arm-PCR of CDR3 regions. TCRdb passed the multiplex PCR reads through MiXCR, listing each CDR3 protein once. The data show roughly 420,000 distinct CDR3 sequences, 13% to 15% seen once. The length of the CDR3 is 14 residues. Germline loops: CDR1 MDHEN, CDR2 SYDVKM. Trimming removed 4 bases from V and 1 base from J, with 11 bases in between. This sample was shared with a second study, whose subject was T cells in Graves' hyperthyroidism and ophthalmopathy. This second report adds: Clinical symptoms, serum thyroxine and TRAb, thyroid ultrasound and orbital computed tomography together formed the diagnostic basis. Most clonotypes that expanded in the thyroid above 0.001 also showed up in blood.

The starting material was peripheral blood mononuclear cells (PBMCs), obtained at new diagnosis, from a patient treated with antithyroid drugs. The TCR was taken from a woman between 45 and 65 years old with Graves disease. This chain connects TRBV28 to TRBJ2-7; weak D call: TRBD1 (5 bases). The CDR3 here is CASSSRGRSYEQYF. For the CDR3, the DNA is TGTGCCAGCAGTTCAAGGGGAAGATCCTACGAGCAGTACTTC.